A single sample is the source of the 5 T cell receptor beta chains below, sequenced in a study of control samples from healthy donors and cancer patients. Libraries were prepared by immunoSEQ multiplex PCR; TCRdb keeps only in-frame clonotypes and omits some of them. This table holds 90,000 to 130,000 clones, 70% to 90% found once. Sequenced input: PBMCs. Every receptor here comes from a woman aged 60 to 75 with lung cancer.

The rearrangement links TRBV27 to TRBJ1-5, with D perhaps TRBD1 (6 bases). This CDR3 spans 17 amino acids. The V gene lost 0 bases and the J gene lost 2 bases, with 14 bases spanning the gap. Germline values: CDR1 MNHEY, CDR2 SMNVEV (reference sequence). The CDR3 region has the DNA TGTGCCAGCAGTTTATCAAGGGGGGGCGGCCGCAATCAGCCCCAGCATTTT. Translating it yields CASSLSRGGGRNQPQHF.

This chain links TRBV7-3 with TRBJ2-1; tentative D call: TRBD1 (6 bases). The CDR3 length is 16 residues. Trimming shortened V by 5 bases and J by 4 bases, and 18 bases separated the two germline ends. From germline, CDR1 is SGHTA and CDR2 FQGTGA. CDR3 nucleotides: TGTGCCAGCAGCCCGAAGAGGGGGAACTCTTACAATGAGCAGTTCTTC. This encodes CASSPKRGNSYNEQFF. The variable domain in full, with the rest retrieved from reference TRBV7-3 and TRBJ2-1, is GAGVSQTPSNKVTEKGKYVELRCDPISGHTALYWYRQSLGQGPEFLIYFQGTGAADDSGLPNDRFFAVRPEGSVSTLKIQRTERGDSAVYLCASSPKRGNSYNEQFFGPGTRLTVL.

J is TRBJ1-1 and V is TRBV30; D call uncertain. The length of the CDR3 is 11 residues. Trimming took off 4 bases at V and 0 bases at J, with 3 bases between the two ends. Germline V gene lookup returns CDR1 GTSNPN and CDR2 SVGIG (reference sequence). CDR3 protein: CAWKMNTEAFF. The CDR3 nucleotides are TGTGCCTGGAAGATGAACACTGAAGCTTTCTTT.

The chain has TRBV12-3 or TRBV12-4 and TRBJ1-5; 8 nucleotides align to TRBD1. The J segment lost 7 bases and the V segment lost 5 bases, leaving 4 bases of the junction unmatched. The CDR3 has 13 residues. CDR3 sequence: CASSGQGRQPQHF. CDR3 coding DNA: TGTGCCAGCAGTGGACAGGGTCGACAGCCCCAGCATTTT.

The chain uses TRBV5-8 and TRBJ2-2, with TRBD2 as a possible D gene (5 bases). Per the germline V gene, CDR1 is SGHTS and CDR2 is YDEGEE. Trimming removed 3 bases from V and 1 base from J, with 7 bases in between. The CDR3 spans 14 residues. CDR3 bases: TGTGCCAGCAGCTATGGACTGAACACCGGGGAGCTGTTTTTT. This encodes CASSYGLNTGELFF. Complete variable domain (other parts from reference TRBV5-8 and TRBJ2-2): EAGVTQSPTHLIKTRGQQATLRCSPISGHTSVYWYQQALGLGLQFLLWYDEGEERNRGNFPPRFSGRQFPNYSSELNVNALELEDSALYLCASSYGLNTGELFFGEGSRLTVL.